Listed below are T cell receptor beta chains from one sample, sequenced in a study of neurological immune-mediated disorders. TCRdb fed the 5' RACE reads into MiXCR, producing one record per CDR3 protein. The table shows more than 70,000 distinct CDR3 sequences, with roughly 10% occurring only once. The material sequenced was PBMCs. Receptor source: a man aged 30 to 39 in good health. Each CDR3 is given with its conserved first and last residue. Each record gives: CDR3 protein, CDR3 DNA, clone size, V gene, D gene, J gene, CDR3 length. The D gene is left open where the match is weak. A row's size may be missing; if present it is once, few, many or a size class.

CDR3aa: CASSYTAGTSGSWEQFF; CDR3nt: TGTGCCAGCAGCTATACAGCAGGGACTAGCGGGAGTTGGGAGCAGTTCTTC; abundance: many; v_gene: TRBV7-9; d_gene: TRBD2; j_gene: TRBJ2-1; len: 17
CDR3aa: CASSVGTIRGGELFF; CDR3nt: TGTGCCAGCAGCGTGGGAACCATCCGAGGTGGGGAGCTGTTTTTT; abundance: many; v_gene: TRBV9; d_gene: NA; j_gene: TRBJ2-2; len: 15
CDR3aa: CASSQTGTSGSPSYNEQFF; CDR3nt: TGTGCCAGCAGCCAAACCGGGACTAGCGGGAGTCCCTCCTACAATGAGCAGTTCTTC; abundance: many; v_gene: TRBV3-1; d_gene: TRBD2; j_gene: TRBJ2-1; len: 19
CDR3aa: CSARDSKENQETQYF; CDR3nt: TGCAGTGCTAGAGATAGTAAAGAAAACCAAGAGACCCAGTACTTC; abundance: many; v_gene: TRBV20-1; d_gene: NA; j_gene: TRBJ2-5; len: 15
CDR3aa: CASSSISANEQYF; CDR3nt: TGTGCCAGCAGCTCCATTTCGGCCAACGAGCAGTACTTC; abundance: many; v_gene: TRBV5-6; d_gene: NA; j_gene: TRBJ2-7; len: 13
CDR3aa: CSVVDAIEQYF; CDR3nt: TGCAGCGTTGTGGACGCTATAGAGCAGTACTTC; abundance: many; v_gene: TRBV29-1; d_gene: NA; j_gene: TRBJ2-7; len: 11
CDR3aa: CANRKGQGATGELFF; CDR3nt: TGTGCCAACAGGAAGGGACAGGGTGCCACCGGGGAGCTGTTTTTT; abundance: NA; v_gene: TRBV12-3/TRBV12-4; d_gene: TRBD1; j_gene: TRBJ2-2; len: 15
CDR3aa: CASSHIRDRNNEQFF; CDR3nt: TGTGCCAGCAGTCATATAAGGGACAGGAACAATGAGCAGTTCTTC; abundance: NA; v_gene: TRBV27; d_gene: TRBD1; j_gene: TRBJ2-1; len: 15
CDR3aa: CSVEGVNLAQYF; CDR3nt: TGCAGCGTTGAAGGGGTGAATCTGGCGCAGTACTTC; abundance: NA; v_gene: TRBV29-1; d_gene: NA; j_gene: TRBJ2-7; len: 12
CDR3aa: CASSLIRTGGSGTDTQYF; CDR3nt: TGTGCCAGCAGCTTGATACGGACGGGAGGATCGGGCACAGATACGCAGTATTTT; abundance: many; v_gene: TRBV5-6; d_gene: TRBD2; j_gene: TRBJ2-3; len: 18
CDR3aa: CASSSGDSSGNTIYF; CDR3nt: TGCGCCAGCAGTTCTGGGGACAGCTCTGGAAACACCATATATTTT; abundance: once; v_gene: TRBV5-1; d_gene: TRBD1; j_gene: TRBJ1-3; len: 15
CDR3aa: CASSSKLGQGLRDGANVLTF; CDR3nt: TGCGCCAGCAGCTCCAAGTTGGGACAGGGTCTCCGAGATGGGGCCAACGTCCTGACTTTC; abundance: many; v_gene: TRBV5-1; d_gene: TRBD1; j_gene: TRBJ2-6; len: 20
CDR3aa: CASSLEYLSTDTQYF; CDR3nt: TGTGCCAGCAGCTTAGAATACCTAAGCACAGATACGCAGTATTTT; abundance: many; v_gene: TRBV7-2; d_gene: NA; j_gene: TRBJ2-3; len: 15
CDR3aa: CASSSGGSYNEQFF; CDR3nt: TGTGCCAGCAGCAGCGGAGGCTCCTACAATGAGCAGTTCTTC; abundance: many; v_gene: TRBV3-1; d_gene: NA; j_gene: TRBJ2-1; len: 14
CDR3aa: CASPERQGHNSPLHF; CDR3nt: TGTGCCAGTCCCGAGAGACAGGGACATAATTCACCCCTCCACTTT; abundance: many; v_gene: TRBV7-3; d_gene: TRBD1; j_gene: TRBJ1-6; len: 15
CDR3aa: CASSFLGDEQFF; CDR3nt: TGTGCCAGCAGTTTTTTGGGAGATGAGCAGTTCTTC; abundance: few; v_gene: TRBV12-3/TRBV12-4; d_gene: NA; j_gene: TRBJ2-1; len: 12
CDR3aa: CATSRRLGTSGKNEQFF; CDR3nt: TGTGCCACCAGCAGACGCCTCGGGACTAGCGGGAAGAATGAGCAGTTCTTC; abundance: many; v_gene: TRBV15; d_gene: TRBD2; j_gene: TRBJ2-1; len: 17
CDR3aa: CASSPVGAGIEQYF; CDR3nt: TGCGCCAGCAGCCCGGTGGGGGCCGGTATCGAGCAGTACTTC; abundance: many; v_gene: TRBV4-1; d_gene: NA; j_gene: TRBJ2-7; len: 14
CDR3aa: CSVVPSGITYEQYF; CDR3nt: TGCAGCGTTGTTCCTAGCGGGATTACCTACGAGCAGTACTTC; abundance: medium-sized; v_gene: TRBV29-1; d_gene: TRBD2; j_gene: TRBJ2-7; len: 14
CDR3aa: CASSPSWGEGEKLFF; CDR3nt: TGTGCCAGCAGCCCCAGTTGGGGGGAGGGTGAAAAACTGTTTTTT; abundance: many; v_gene: TRBV11-2; d_gene: NA; j_gene: TRBJ1-4; len: 15
CDR3aa: CSARRGDTQYF; CDR3nt: TGCAGTGCTAGGCGGGGGGATACGCAGTATTTT; abundance: once; v_gene: TRBV20-1; d_gene: TRBD2; j_gene: TRBJ2-3; len: 11
CDR3aa: CASTGGGGEQYF; CDR3nt: TGTGCCAGCACCGGCGGGGGGGGGGAGCAGTACTTC; abundance: many; v_gene: TRBV27; d_gene: TRBD2; j_gene: TRBJ2-7; len: 12
CDR3aa: CATSGLAGEEYNEQFF; CDR3nt: TGTGCCACCTCGGGACTAGCGGGAGAAGAGTACAATGAGCAGTTCTTC; abundance: many; v_gene: TRBV10-3; d_gene: TRBD2; j_gene: TRBJ2-1; len: 16
CDR3aa: CASNDLSNYGYTF; CDR3nt: TGCGCCAGCAATGACCTTTCTAACTATGGCTACACCTTC; abundance: many; v_gene: TRBV5-1; d_gene: NA; j_gene: TRBJ1-2; len: 13
CDR3aa: CASSATSRDTGELFF; CDR3nt: TGCGCCAGCAGCGCTACTAGCCGCGACACCGGGGAGCTGTTTTTT; abundance: NA; v_gene: TRBV5-1; d_gene: NA; j_gene: TRBJ2-2; len: 15
CDR3aa: CSARLGGHSNTEAFF; CDR3nt: TGCAGTGCTCGGTTAGGGGGACATTCTAACACTGAAGCTTTCTTT; abundance: many; v_gene: TRBV20-1; d_gene: NA; j_gene: TRBJ1-1; len: 15
CDR3aa: CASSQVAGGDTEAFF; CDR3nt: TGTGCCAGCAGCCAAGTCGCGGGGGGGGACACTGAAGCTTTCTTT; abundance: many; v_gene: TRBV4-2; d_gene: NA; j_gene: TRBJ1-1; len: 15
CDR3aa: CASSLNRAPYEQYF; CDR3nt: TGCGCCAGCAGCTTGAACCGAGCCCCCTACGAGCAGTACTTC; abundance: many; v_gene: TRBV5-1; d_gene: NA; j_gene: TRBJ2-7; len: 14
CDR3aa: CAISRTGDGSGASTDTQYF; CDR3nt: TGTGCCATCAGTCGGACAGGGGACGGGAGCGGAGCTAGCACAGATACGCAGTATTTT; abundance: many; v_gene: TRBV10-3; d_gene: TRBD1; j_gene: TRBJ2-3; len: 19
CDR3aa: CARGKPSFEKQFF; CDR3nt: TGTGCCAGAGGGAAGCCATCGTTTGAAAAACAGTTTTTT; abundance: NA; v_gene: TRBV12-3/TRBV12-4; d_gene: NA; j_gene: TRBJ1-4; len: 13
CDR3aa: CAISEPPDTEAFF; CDR3nt: TGTGCCATCAGTGAGCCTCCGGACACTGAAGCTTTCTTT; abundance: many; v_gene: TRBV10-3; d_gene: NA; j_gene: TRBJ1-1; len: 13
CDR3aa: CSARNNVGGWGNEQFF; CDR3nt: TGCAGTGCTAGAAATAACGTTGGAGGTTGGGGGAATGAGCAGTTCTTC; abundance: many; v_gene: TRBV20-1; d_gene: NA; j_gene: TRBJ2-1; len: 16
CDR3aa: CASSSDLASGNTIYF; CDR3nt: TGCGCCAGCAGCTCGGACCTAGCCTCTGGAAACACCATATATTTT; abundance: many; v_gene: TRBV5-1; d_gene: NA; j_gene: TRBJ1-3; len: 15
CDR3aa: CASSFPAGLTYNEQFF; CDR3nt: TGTGCCAGCAGCTTCCCGGCGGGACTAACCTACAATGAGCAGTTCTTC; abundance: many; v_gene: TRBV7-9; d_gene: TRBD2; j_gene: TRBJ2-1; len: 16
CDR3aa: CASSFDGGGGQFF; CDR3nt: TGCGCCAGCAGCTTCGACGGGGGGGGAGGGCAGTTCTTC; abundance: many; v_gene: TRBV5-1; d_gene: TRBD2; j_gene: TRBJ2-1; len: 13
CDR3aa: CASTRGTGLNTGELFF; CDR3nt: TGTGCCAGCACCCGGGGGACAGGACTGAACACCGGGGAGCTGTTTTTT; abundance: many; v_gene: TRBV28; d_gene: TRBD1; j_gene: TRBJ2-2; len: 16
CDR3aa: CSVTFRDRANQPQHF; CDR3nt: TGCAGCGTTACTTTCAGGGACAGGGCCAATCAGCCCCAGCATTTT; abundance: few; v_gene: TRBV29-1; d_gene: TRBD1; j_gene: TRBJ1-5; len: 15
CDR3aa: CSALDGIDSPLHF; CDR3nt: TGCAGTGCTCTCGACGGGATCGATTCACCCCTCCACTTT; abundance: many; v_gene: TRBV20-1; d_gene: NA; j_gene: TRBJ1-6; len: 13
CDR3aa: CSAFGTEFSYEQYF; CDR3nt: TGCAGTGCCTTCGGGACTGAATTCTCCTACGAGCAGTACTTC; abundance: many; v_gene: TRBV20-1; d_gene: NA; j_gene: TRBJ2-7; len: 14
CDR3aa: CASSLGLAGGGTDTQYF; CDR3nt: TGTGCCAGCAGCTTAGGATTAGCGGGAGGGGGGACAGATACGCAGTATTTT; abundance: many; v_gene: TRBV7-2; d_gene: TRBD2; j_gene: TRBJ2-3; len: 17
CDR3aa: CASSPSSGQETQYF; CDR3nt: TGTGCCAGCAGCCCCTCAAGCGGTCAAGAGACCCAGTACTTC; abundance: many; v_gene: TRBV13; d_gene: NA; j_gene: TRBJ2-5; len: 14
CDR3aa: CASSQTGERYYGYTF; CDR3nt: TGTGCCAGCAGCCAAACAGGGGAGCGGTACTATGGCTACACCTTC; abundance: many; v_gene: TRBV3-1; d_gene: TRBD1; j_gene: TRBJ1-2; len: 15
CDR3aa: CASSKDGTGELFF; CDR3nt: TGCGCCAGCAGCAAAGACGGCACCGGGGAGCTGTTTTTT; abundance: many; v_gene: TRBV5-1; d_gene: NA; j_gene: TRBJ2-2; len: 13
CDR3aa: CASSSGTSVGYEQYF; CDR3nt: TGCGCCAGCAGCTCCGGGACTAGCGTTGGCTACGAGCAGTACTTC; abundance: NA; v_gene: TRBV5-1; d_gene: TRBD2; j_gene: TRBJ2-7; len: 15
CDR3aa: CASSHTDRSSYNEQFF; CDR3nt: TGCGCCAGCAGCCACACCGACAGAAGCTCCTACAATGAGCAGTTCTTC; abundance: many; v_gene: TRBV4-1; d_gene: NA; j_gene: TRBJ2-1; len: 16
CDR3aa: CASSYRDRGLDEQFF; CDR3nt: TGTGCCAGCAGCTACCGGGACAGGGGGCTCGATGAGCAGTTCTTC; abundance: many; v_gene: TRBV11-2; d_gene: TRBD1; j_gene: TRBJ2-1; len: 15
CDR3aa: CASSLTTGASSYNEQFF; CDR3nt: TGTGCCAGCAGTTTAACCACAGGGGCTAGCTCCTACAATGAGCAGTTCTTC; abundance: many; v_gene: TRBV28; d_gene: TRBD1; j_gene: TRBJ2-1; len: 17
CDR3aa: CASSLIGEVGGANVLTF; CDR3nt: TGTGCCAGCAGCTTAATTGGGGAGGTTGGGGGGGCCAACGTCCTGACTTTC; abundance: many; v_gene: TRBV7-3; d_gene: NA; j_gene: TRBJ2-6; len: 17
CDR3aa: CSAGGGQFYEQYF; CDR3nt: TGCAGTGCTGGCGGGGGACAGTTCTACGAGCAGTACTTC; abundance: NA; v_gene: TRBV29-1; d_gene: NA; j_gene: TRBJ2-7; len: 13
CDR3aa: CASSSIAGQGRYYGYTF; CDR3nt: TGCGCCAGCAGCTCGATCGCTGGACAGGGGAGATACTATGGCTACACCTTC; abundance: many; v_gene: TRBV5-1; d_gene: TRBD1; j_gene: TRBJ1-2; len: 17